These T cell receptor beta chains were read from a single sample in a study of CD4 and CD8 cells across lung adenocarcinoma regions. In TCRdb, the PCR reads were re-called with MiXCR into one record per CDR3 protein. Of fewer than 20,000 distinct CDR3 sequences in the sample, 45% to 60% were seen once. The specimen was CD8+ T cells from the center of a lung tumor. These receptors originate from a female donor with lung adenocarcinoma. The CD4 and CD8 labels of this study may be unreliable. CDR3s include the opening cysteine and the closing phenylalanine or tryptophan. A D gene is named only where the DNA matches it firmly. Rows give clone size only sometimes, using once, few, many, or a class for an expanded clone.

j_gene | v_gene | abundance | d_gene | CDR3nt | CDR3aa
TRBJ1-2 | TRBV27 | . | . | TGTGCCAGCAGTTCGGCAGGGATAGGTGGCTACACCTTC | CASSSAGIGGYTF
TRBJ1-2 | TRBV5-5 | . | . | TGTGCCAGCAGCTCCCAGACTAACTATGGCTACACCTTC | CASSSQTNYGYTF
TRBJ2-3 | TRBV27 | . | TRBD2 | TGTGCCAGCACGGGGCGGGGGGAAACTGGCAAAGATACGCAGTATTTC | CASTGRGETGKDTQYF
TRBJ2-5 | TRBV6-5 | many | TRBD2 | TGTGCCAGCAGTTACGCTAGCGGGGGGGCCGGTGAGACCCAGTACTTC | CASSYASGGAGETQYF
TRBJ2-1 | TRBV11-3 | . | TRBD2 | TGTGCCAGCAGCCAAAGCGGGGGCTACGAGCAGTTCTTC | CASSQSGGYEQFF
TRBJ2-3 | TRBV6-1 | many | . | TGTGCCAGCAGTGAAGCTTGGGGGGGGGCCCCCAATACGCAGTATTTT | CASSEAWGGAPNTQYF
TRBJ2-1 | TRBV11-1 | . | TRBD2 | TGTGCCAGCAGCTTATCCAGCGGGAGCCTATATGAGCAGTTCTTC | CASSLSSGSLYEQFF
TRBJ2-2 | TRBV6-1 | . | . | TGTGCCAGCAGATTCGGGACACAGGCCGGGGAGCTGTTTTTT | CASRFGTQAGELFF
TRBJ2-1 | TRBV6-1 | . | . | TGTGCCAGGGGTGGTAGACAAGATGCGCAGTTCTTC | CARGGRQDAQFF
TRBJ2-3 | TRBV6-1 | . | . | TGTGCCAGCGCGGGATTAGGGATTAGAAGCAAAGAGACGCAGTATTTC | CASAGLGIRSKETQYF
TRBJ2-5 | TRBV7-2 | many | TRBD1 | TGTGCCAGCAGCTCTACAGGGGGCCTGGAGACCCAGTACTTC | CASSSTGGLETQYF
TRBJ2-5 | TRBV25-1 | . | . | TGTGCCAGCAGTGAATTAAAGGGGAAAGAGACCCAGTACTTC | CASSELKGKETQYF
TRBJ2-7 | TRBV12-3/TRBV12-4 | few | TRBD2 | TGTGCCAGCAGGGGGGGGGTGGCCTACGAGCAGTACTTC | CASRGGVAYEQYF
TRBJ2-7 | TRBV7-8 | . | . | TGTGCCAGCAGCTTTATTCCAGGGGCTGGACTATACGAGCAGTACTTC | CASSFIPGAGLYEQYF
TRBJ2-5 | TRBV10-2 | many | . | TGCGCCAGCAGAACGGGGATTCAAGAGACCCAGTACTTC | CASRTGIQETQYF